This T cell receptor (beta chain) was captured in a study of blood T cell repertoires in COVID-19. Study as a whole: Samples of COVID-19 (acute and convalescent) were obtained from the United States, Italy and Spain. Nucleic acid was either cDNA or gDNA, and it came from T cells, B-cell-depleted T cells, or PBMCs.

Per the original data handling: The assay estimated nucleated cells by amplifying reference gene primers. Data came from immunoSEQ multiplex PCR; TCRdb stores just in-frame clones and leaves some out. That table furnishes V, J and clone size, whereas the DNA furnished D and trimming. The repertoire has about 250,000 clones, about four fifths of them found once; the top ten carry roughly 5%. This CDR3 has 15 residues. The germline V gene encodes CDR1 SGHDT and CDR2 YYEEEE. V dropped 4 bases and J dropped 2; count of bases not matched to a gene: 3. The chain is built from TRBV5-6 and TRBJ2-7; 13 bases match TRBD2. Sequenced: peripheral blood. The sequence was collected from a man older than 75 with acute or convalescent COVID-19. For the CDR3, the DNA is TGTGCCAGCAGCATCGGACTAGCGGGGGCCTACGAGCAGTACTTC. This translates into CASSIGLAGAYEQYF.